The 16 T cell receptor beta chains given below trace back to one sample, sequenced in a study of T-cell reconstitution after alpha-beta-depleted transplantation in children. Preparation of the TCRbeta library was carried out with unique molecular identifiers. From the PCR reads, TCRdb called clonotypes with MiXCR, one entry per CDR3 protein. Of about 500,000 distinct CDR3 sequences detected, approximately 30% appear once; the ten largest clones hold around 2.5%. Sequencing used PBMCs from the stem cell graft donor, obtained from the stem cell graft. The source is a human donor who donated a stem cell graft to a child with aplastic anemia.

Here the CDR3 reads CSVGKGSPNEQFF. CDR3 nucleotides: TGCAGCGTTGGGAAGGGAAGTCCCAATGAGCAGTTCTTC. The chain uses TRBV29-1 and TRBJ2-1, with D uncertain. Germline V gives CDR1 SQVTM, CDR2 ANQGSEA. There are 13 residues in the CDR3. V was cut by 4 bases and J by 6 bases, with 13 bases left in between.

The chain is built from TRBV12-3 or TRBV12-4 and TRBJ2-1; the match to TRBD1 covers 7 bases. V was pared by 10 bases and J by 7 bases, with 10 bases of the junction left unmatched. The CDR3 sequence is 13 residues long. The CDR3 nucleotides read TGTGCCACCTCCAGGGGGATGGGGAATGAGCAGTTCTTC. Protein: CATSRGMGNEQFF.

In this sample, this clonotype turned up once. The V call is TRBV27, the J call TRBJ1-5, with D possibly TRBD1 on 6 matching bases. CDR1 and CDR2 from the germline V gene are MNHEY and SMNVEV (reference sequence). Trimming removed 3 bases at V and 4 bases at J, with 13 bases between. This CDR3 has 15 amino acids. The CDR3: CASSFRGLGNQPQHF. The CDR3 DNA follows: TGTGCCAGCAGTTTTCGGGGGCTAGGAAATCAGCCCCAGCATTTT.

This clonotype was counted only a few times. The CDR3 spells CSVERPPRRNGYTF. CDR3 bases: TGCAGCGTTGAAAGACCCCCGCGACGGAATGGCTACACCTTC. The V and J genes are TRBV29-1 and TRBJ1-2; D gene ambiguous. Germline V lookup: CDR1 SQVTM, CDR2 ANQGSEA. V lost 2 bases and J lost 6, with 16 bases in between. The CDR3 consists of 14 residues.

The sample holds a few counts of this clonotype. The rearrangement joins TRBV5-6 to TRBJ1-2; D call uncertain. The CDR3 runs to 13 residues. Trimming stripped 2 bases from V and 5 bases from J, with 10 bases between. CDR1 and CDR2 from the germline V gene are SGHDT and YYEEEE. In nucleotides, the CDR3 is TGTGCCAGCAGCTTCGGGCGTCAGTATGGCTACACCTTC. Translation: CASSFGRQYGYTF.

In its sample, this clonotype was seen a few times. This chain joins TRBV6-5 and TRBJ1-1; TRBD1 matches 7 bases. CDR1 is MNHEY and CDR2 is SVGAGI in the germline V gene. Trimming removed 1 base from V and 8 bases from J; junction bases left unmatched: 7. The CDR3 extends over 14 amino acids. CDR3: CASSYLGQNGEAFF. CDR3 sequence (DNA): TGTGCCAGCAGTTACTTGGGACAGAACGGAGAAGCTTTCTTT.

This clonotype was seen a few times. The chain has TRBV20-1 and TRBJ1-4; possible D gene TRBD1, 6 bases. The V gene's germline CDR1 is DFQATT and CDR2 SNEGSKA (reference sequence). This CDR3 has 13 amino acids. The ends were cut back, 5 bases at V and 1 base at J, with 8 bases in the middle. The CDR3 DNA follows: TGCAGTGCTGAAGGGGGAACTAATGAAAAACTGTTTTTT. This encodes CSAEGGTNEKLFF.

The rearrangement links TRBV6-1 to TRBJ2-2, with 7 bases aligning to TRBD1. Germline V CDR1 and CDR2: MNHNS, SASEGT. V lost 6 bases to trimming and J lost 7 bases; unmatched junction nucleotides: 14. There are 16 residues in the CDR3. The CDR3 sequence: CASRTGTNPQIGELFF. The CDR3 nucleotides are TGTGCCAGCAGGACAGGGACCAACCCCCAAATCGGGGAGCTGTTTTTT.

The chain employs TRBV28 and TRBJ2-7, with TRBD1 matching over 9 bases. V shed 5 bases and J 3 bases; nucleotides not matched to a gene: 5. Germline CDR1 MDHEN, CDR2 SYDVKM. The CDR3 loop spans 14 amino acids. CDR3 DNA sequence: TGTGCCAGCAGTCCACGACAGGGGGGCTACGAGCAGTACGTC. Protein product: CASSPRQGGYEQYV.

CDR3 coding DNA: TGTGCCAGCAGCCAGACCCGGGATAGCAATCAGCCCCAGCATTTT. Amino acid sequence: CASSQTRDSNQPQHF. V is TRBV3-1 and J is TRBJ1-5; unclear D gene. The CDR3 length is 15 residues. V shed 3 bases and J shed 0 bases, with 9 bases lying between them. CDR1 and CDR2 from the germline V gene are LGHDT and YNNKEL (reference sequence).

This clonotype was seen a few times. The V call is TRBV6-5, the J call TRBJ2-3; 8 bases align to TRBD1. V trimming: 5 bases; J trimming: 0 bases; junction bases outside the gene matches: 7. The CDR3 length is 16 residues. The germline gives CDR1 MNHEY, CDR2 SVGAGI. For the CDR3, the DNA is TGTGCCAGCAGTCATCAGGGGGCGGCTAGCACAGATACGCAGTATTTT. It is translated as CASSHQGAASTDTQYF.

This clonotype was observed a few times. The chain is built from TRBV20-1 and TRBJ2-5, with D maybe TRBD1 (6 bases). From germline, CDR1 is DFQATT and CDR2 SNEGSKA (reference sequence). CDR3 length: 12 residues. Between the trimmed V and J ends, which lost 5 bases and 7 bases, there was a span of 14 bases. The CDR3 region has the DNA TGCAGTGCTGGGACACGGACCCTGACCCAGTACTTC. Its protein product is CSAGTRTLTQYF.

This clonotype was counted between two and nine times. The V gene is TRBV7-2, the J gene TRBJ2-1, with unresolved D. The CDR3 is 14 residues long. Germline V lookup: CDR1 SGHTA, CDR2 FQGNSA. The ends were cut back, 2 bases at V and 2 bases at J, with 7 bases in the middle. The CDR3 nucleotides are TGTGCCAGCAGCTTAACAACGGCCTACAATGAGCAGTTCTTC. It translates to CASSLTTAYNEQFF.

This clonotype appeared a few times. The V gene is TRBV13, the J gene TRBJ2-5, with TRBD1 as a possible D gene (6 bases). The CDR3 covers 16 residues. Germline CDR1 reads PRHDT; CDR2 reads FYEKMQ (reference sequence). Trimming removed 2 bases at V and 1 base at J, with 14 bases between. In nucleotides, the CDR3 is TGTGCCAGCAGCTTATCCCCGGGACAAGCCCAAGAGACCCAGTACTTC. It is translated as CASSLSPGQAQETQYF.

This chain joins TRBV30 and TRBJ1-1; D gene uncertain. Trimming shortened V by 3 bases and J by 0 bases, and 5 bases separated the two germline ends. This CDR3 has 12 amino acids. In germline, CDR1 is GTSNPN, CDR2 SVGIG (reference sequence). For the CDR3, the DNA is TGTGCCTGGAGGGGCATGAACACTGAAGCTTTCTTT. Its protein product is CAWRGMNTEAFF.

The gene calls are TRBV20-1 and TRBJ1-4; no reliable D call. Germline-derived CDR1 and CDR2 are DFQATT and SNEGSKA (reference sequence). V was trimmed by 0 bases and J by 7 bases, leaving 12 bases between them. The CDR3 spans 14 residues. CDR3 sequence: CSARDPGVGEKLFF. For the CDR3, the DNA is TGCAGTGCTAGAGACCCCGGGGTGGGTGAAAAACTGTTTTTT.